The T cell receptor (beta chain) under discussion was sequenced for a study of blood T cell repertoires in COVID-19. TCRdb's copy holds only in-frame clones and misses some; the assay was immunoSEQ multiplex PCR. The data hold 130,000 to 150,000 clones, with 70% to 85% observed a single time. V was cut by 5 bases and J by 1 base, with 11 bases left in between. The CDR3 is made up of 14 amino acids. In germline, CDR1 is SNHLY, CDR2 FYNNEI. This chain connects TRBV2 to TRBJ1-1, with D possibly being TRBD1 (6 bases). The specimen sequenced was peripheral blood. The sequence was obtained from a woman in her forties or fifties in a cohort sampled during active or convalescent COVID-19. The CDR3 region has the DNA TGTGCCAGCAGTAACAGGGTGCGGAACACTGAAGCTTTCTTT. Its protein product is CASSNRVRNTEAFF.